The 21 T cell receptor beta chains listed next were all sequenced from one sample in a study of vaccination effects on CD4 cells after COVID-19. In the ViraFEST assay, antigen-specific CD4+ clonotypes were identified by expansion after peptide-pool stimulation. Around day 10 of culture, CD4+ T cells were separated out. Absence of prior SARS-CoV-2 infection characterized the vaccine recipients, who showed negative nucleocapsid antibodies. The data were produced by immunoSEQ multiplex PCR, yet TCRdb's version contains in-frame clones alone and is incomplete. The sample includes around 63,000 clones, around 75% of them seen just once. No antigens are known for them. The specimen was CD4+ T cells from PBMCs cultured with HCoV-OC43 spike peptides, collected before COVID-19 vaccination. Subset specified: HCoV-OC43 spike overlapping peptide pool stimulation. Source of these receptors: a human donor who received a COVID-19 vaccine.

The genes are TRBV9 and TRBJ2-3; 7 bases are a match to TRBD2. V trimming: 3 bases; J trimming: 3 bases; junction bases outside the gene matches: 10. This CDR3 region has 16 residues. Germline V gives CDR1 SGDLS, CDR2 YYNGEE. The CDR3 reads CASSALLGGLTDTQYF. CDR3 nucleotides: TGTGCCAGCAGCGCACTCCTCGGGGGGTTGACAGATACGCAGTATTTT. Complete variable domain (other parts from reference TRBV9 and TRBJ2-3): DSGVTQTPKHLITATGQRVTLRCSPRSGDLSVYWYQQSLDQGLQFLIQYYNGEERAKGNILERFSAQQFPDLHSELNLSSLELGDSALYFCASSALLGGLTDTQYFGPGTRLTVL.

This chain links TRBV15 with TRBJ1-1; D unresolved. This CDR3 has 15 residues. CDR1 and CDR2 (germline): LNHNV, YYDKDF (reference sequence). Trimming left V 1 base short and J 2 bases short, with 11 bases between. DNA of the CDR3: TGTGCCACCAGCAGAGTAAGGGCGGGTAACACTGAAGCTTTCTTT. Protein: CATSRVRAGNTEAFF.

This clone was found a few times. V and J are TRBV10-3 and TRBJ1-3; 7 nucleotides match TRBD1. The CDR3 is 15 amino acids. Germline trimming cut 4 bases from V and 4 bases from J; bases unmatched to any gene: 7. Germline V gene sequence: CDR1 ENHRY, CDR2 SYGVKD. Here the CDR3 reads CAISAKGAQGNTIYF. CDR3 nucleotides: TGTGCCATCAGTGCGAAGGGGGCGCAAGGAAACACCATATATTTT.

The CDR3, as DNA: TGTGCCAGCAGCCAGACTAGCGGGGGCCGAAATACGCAGTATTTT. This encodes CASSQTSGGRNTQYF. The rearrangement uses TRBV6-5 and TRBJ2-3, with 12 positions matching TRBD2. CDR1 and CDR2 (germline): MNHEY, SVGAGI. Germline trimming cut 6 bases from V and 7 bases from J; bases unmatched to any gene: 8. CDR3 length: 15 amino acids.

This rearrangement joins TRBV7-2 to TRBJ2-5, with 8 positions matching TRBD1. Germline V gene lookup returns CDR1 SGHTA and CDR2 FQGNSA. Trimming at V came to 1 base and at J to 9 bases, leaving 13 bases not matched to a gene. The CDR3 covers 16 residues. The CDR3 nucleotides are TGTGCCAGCAGCTTAGGGGTGTCAAGGACAGGGTTGGCCCAGTACTTC. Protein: CASSLGVSRTGLAQYF.

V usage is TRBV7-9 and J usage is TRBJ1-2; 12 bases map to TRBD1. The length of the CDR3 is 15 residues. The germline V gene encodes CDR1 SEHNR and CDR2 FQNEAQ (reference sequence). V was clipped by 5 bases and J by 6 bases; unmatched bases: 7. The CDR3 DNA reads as TGTGCCAGCAGCCCCTCAGGGACAGGGGGCGATGGCTACACCTTC. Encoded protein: CASSPSGTGGDGYTF.

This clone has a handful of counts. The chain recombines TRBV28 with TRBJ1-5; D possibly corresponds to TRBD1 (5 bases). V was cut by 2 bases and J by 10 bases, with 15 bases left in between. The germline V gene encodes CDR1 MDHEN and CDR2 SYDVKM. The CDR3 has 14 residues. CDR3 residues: CASSLPGARKPQHF. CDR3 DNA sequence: TGTGCCAGCAGTTTACCCGGGGCCCGAAAACCCCAGCATTTT.

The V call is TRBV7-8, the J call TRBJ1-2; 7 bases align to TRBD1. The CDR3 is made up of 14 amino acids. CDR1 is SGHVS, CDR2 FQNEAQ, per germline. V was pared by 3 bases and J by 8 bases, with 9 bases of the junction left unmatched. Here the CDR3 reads CASSLLQGSQGYTF. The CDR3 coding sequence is TGTGCCAGCAGCTTGTTACAGGGGTCGCAGGGCTACACCTTC.

DNA for the CDR3: TGTGCCAGCACCAGGGGGGGAGGGAACATTCAGTACTTC. It yields the protein CASTRGGGNIQYF. V and J are TRBV6-6 and TRBJ2-4, with D possibly being TRBD1 or TRBD2 (7 bases each). Deletions cut 7 bases from V and 7 bases from J, with 14 bases between. This CDR3 region has 13 residues. Looked up from germline, CDR1 is MNHNY and CDR2 is SVGAGI (reference sequence).

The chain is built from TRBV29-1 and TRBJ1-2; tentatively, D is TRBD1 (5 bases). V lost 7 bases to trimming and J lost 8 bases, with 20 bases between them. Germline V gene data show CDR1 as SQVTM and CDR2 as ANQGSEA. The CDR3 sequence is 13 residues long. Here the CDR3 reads CSESHGGAGGYTF. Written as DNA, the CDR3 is TGCAGCGAATCCCACGGGGGAGCAGGAGGCTACACCTTC.

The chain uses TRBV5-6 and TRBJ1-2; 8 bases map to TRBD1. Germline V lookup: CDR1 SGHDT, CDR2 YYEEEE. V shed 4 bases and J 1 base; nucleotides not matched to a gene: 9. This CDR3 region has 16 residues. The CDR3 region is CASSMIQGVSNYGYTF. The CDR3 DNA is TGTGCCAGCAGCATGATACAGGGGGTTAGTAACTATGGCTACACCTTC.

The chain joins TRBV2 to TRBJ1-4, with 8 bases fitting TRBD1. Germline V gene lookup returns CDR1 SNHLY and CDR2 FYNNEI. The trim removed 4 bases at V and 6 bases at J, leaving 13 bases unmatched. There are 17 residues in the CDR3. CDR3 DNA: TGTGCCAGCAGTGGAGGGACAGGCCAAACTCCGGATGAAAAACTGTTTTTT. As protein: CASSGGTGQTPDEKLFF.

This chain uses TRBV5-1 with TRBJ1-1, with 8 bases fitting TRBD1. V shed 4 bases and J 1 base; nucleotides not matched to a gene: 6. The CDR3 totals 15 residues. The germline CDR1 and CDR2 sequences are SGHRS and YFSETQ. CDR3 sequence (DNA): TGCGCCAGCAGCGCGATGACAGGGGAGAACACTGAAGCTTTCTTT. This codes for CASSAMTGENTEAFF.

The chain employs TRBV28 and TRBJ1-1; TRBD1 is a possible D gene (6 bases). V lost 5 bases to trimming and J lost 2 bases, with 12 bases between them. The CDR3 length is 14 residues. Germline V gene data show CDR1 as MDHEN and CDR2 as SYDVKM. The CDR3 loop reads CASSPTGFNTEAFF. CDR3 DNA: TGTGCCAGCAGTCCAACAGGGTTCAACACTGAAGCTTTCTTT.

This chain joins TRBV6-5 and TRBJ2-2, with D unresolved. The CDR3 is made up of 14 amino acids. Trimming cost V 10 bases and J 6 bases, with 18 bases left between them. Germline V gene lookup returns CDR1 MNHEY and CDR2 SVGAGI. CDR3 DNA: TGTGCCACCAGATCCCCCGGGTCGGCCGGGGAGCTGTTTTTT. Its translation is CATRSPGSAGELFF.

CDR3 sequence (DNA): TGTGCCACCAGTGAGCCGACTAGCGGGGAATCGGGCGGCACAGATACGCAGTATTTT. Translation gives CATSEPTSGESGGTDTQYF. The chain has TRBV24-1 and TRBJ2-3, with 11 bases matching TRBD2. V dropped 4 bases and J dropped 1; count of bases not matched to a gene: 12. This CDR3 comprises 19 residues. The germline V gene has CDR1 KGHDR and CDR2 SFDVKD.

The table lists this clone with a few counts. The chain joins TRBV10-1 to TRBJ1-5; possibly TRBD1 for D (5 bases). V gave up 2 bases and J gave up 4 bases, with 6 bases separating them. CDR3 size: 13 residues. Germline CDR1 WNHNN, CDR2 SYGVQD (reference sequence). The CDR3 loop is CASSERGNQPQHF. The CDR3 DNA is TGCGCCAGCAGTGAGAGGGGTAATCAGCCCCAGCATTTT.

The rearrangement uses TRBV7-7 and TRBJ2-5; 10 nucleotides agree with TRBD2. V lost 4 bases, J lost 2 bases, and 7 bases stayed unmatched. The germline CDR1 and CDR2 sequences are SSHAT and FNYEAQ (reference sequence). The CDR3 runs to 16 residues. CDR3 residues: CASSSSSGGPQETQYF. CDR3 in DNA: TGTGCCAGCAGCTCGTCTAGCGGGGGACCGCAAGAGACCCAGTACTTC.

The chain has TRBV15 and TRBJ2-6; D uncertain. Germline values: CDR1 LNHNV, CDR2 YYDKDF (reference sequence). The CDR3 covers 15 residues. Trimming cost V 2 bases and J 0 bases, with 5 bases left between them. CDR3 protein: CATSRKGSGANVLTF. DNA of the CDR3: TGTGCCACCAGCAGAAAGGGCTCTGGGGCCAACGTCCTGACTTTC.

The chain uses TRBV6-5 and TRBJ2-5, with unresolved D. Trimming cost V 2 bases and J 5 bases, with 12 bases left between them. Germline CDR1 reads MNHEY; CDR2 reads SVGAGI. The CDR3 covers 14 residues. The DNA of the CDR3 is TGTGCCAGCAGTTACCAGGCAGCGTTGGAGACCCAGTACTTC. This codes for CASSYQAALETQYF.

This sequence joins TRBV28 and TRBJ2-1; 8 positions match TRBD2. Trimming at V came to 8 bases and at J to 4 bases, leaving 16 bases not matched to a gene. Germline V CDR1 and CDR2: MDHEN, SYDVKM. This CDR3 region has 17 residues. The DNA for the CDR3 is TGTGCCAGCGGCCGGAGGAGCGGGGGCGCCTTGTACAATGAGCAGTTCTTC. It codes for CASGRRSGGALYNEQFF.